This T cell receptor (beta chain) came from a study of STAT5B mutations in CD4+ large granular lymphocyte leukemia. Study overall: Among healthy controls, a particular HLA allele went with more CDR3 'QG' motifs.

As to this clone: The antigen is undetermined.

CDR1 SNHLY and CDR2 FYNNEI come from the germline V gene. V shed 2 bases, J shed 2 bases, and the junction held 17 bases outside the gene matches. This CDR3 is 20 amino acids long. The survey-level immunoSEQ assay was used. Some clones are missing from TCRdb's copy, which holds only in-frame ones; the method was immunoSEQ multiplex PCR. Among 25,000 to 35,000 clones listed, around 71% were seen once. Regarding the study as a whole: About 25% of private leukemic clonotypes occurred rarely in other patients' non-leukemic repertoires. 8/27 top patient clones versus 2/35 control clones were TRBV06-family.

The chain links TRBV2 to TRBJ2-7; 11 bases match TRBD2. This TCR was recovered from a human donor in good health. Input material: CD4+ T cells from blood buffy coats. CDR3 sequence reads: CASSEIRASGGRQTTYEQYF. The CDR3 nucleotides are TGTGCCAGCAGTGAAATTAGGGCTAGCGGGGGGCGTCAGACTACCTACGAGCAGTACTTC. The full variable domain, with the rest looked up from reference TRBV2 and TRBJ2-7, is EPEVTQTPSHQVTQMGQEVILRCVPISNHLYFYWYRQILGQKVEFLVSFYNNEISEKSEIFDDQFSVERPDGSNFTLKIRSTKLEDSAMYFCASSEIRASGGRQTTYEQYFGPGTRLTVT.